The clone carrying this TCR beta chain has a handful of counts. The data are from a study of blood T cell repertoires in COVID-19. Study in general: COVID-19 samples collected from the United States, Italy and Spain covered acute and convalescent phases. Sample material is recorded as cDNA or gDNA derived from T cells, B-cell-depleted T cells, or PBMCs.

Trimming removed 1 base from V and 0 bases from J, with 4 bases in between. The germline CDR1 and CDR2 sequences are SGHTA and FQGNSA. The CDR3 consists of 14 residues. As originally analysed: Amplification from reference gene primers served as the basis for estimated nucleated cell counts. Here immunoSEQ multiplex PCR was the method, and the copy in TCRdb shows in-frame clones only, minus some. The DNA was the basis for D and trimming; V, J and clone size are from that table. Of some 46,000 clones detected, about 83% appear once; the ten largest clones hold 5.5% to 6.5%. The sample taken for sequencing was peripheral blood. The clonotype was recovered from a woman at least 80 years old with acute or convalescent COVID-19. The chain combines TRBV7-2 with TRBJ2-4; unclear D gene. CDR3 protein: CASSLDLAKNIQYF. CDR3 sequence (DNA): TGTGCCAGCAGCTTAGATCTAGCCAAAAACATTCAGTACTTC. Full variable domain (outside the CDR3, taken from reference TRBV7-2 and TRBJ2-4): GAGVSQSPSNKVTEKGKDVELRCDPISGHTALYWYRQSLGQGLEFLIYFQGNSAPDKSGLPSDRFSAERTGGSVSTLTIQRTQQEDSAVYLCASSLDLAKNIQYFGAGTRLSVL.